What follows are 18 T cell receptor beta chains derived from one specimen sequenced in a study of CD8 T cells in Susac syndrome. Reverse transcription of roughly 0.45 to 1 ug RNA was performed with random hexamers. TCRdb re-called the immunoSEQ multiplex PCR reads with MiXCR, one entry per CDR3 protein. Of approximately 57,000 distinct CDR3 sequences listed, roughly 94% are singletons. The sample comprised CD8+ T cells from PBMCs. These receptors were collected from a human donor with Susac syndrome.

The chain is built from TRBV6-5 and TRBJ2-5; D is ambiguous. Trimming cost V 5 bases and J 4 bases, with 11 bases left between them. The CDR3 totals 13 residues. Germline V gene data show CDR1 as MNHEY and CDR2 as SVGAGI. As DNA, the CDR3 is TGTGCCAGCAGTCCCCCAGGAATAGAGACCCAGTACTTC. Its translation is CASSPPGIETQYF.

This rearrangement joins TRBV4-2 to TRBJ2-7, with D uncertain. V dropped 4 bases and J dropped 5 bases, with 9 bases sitting between them. CDR1 and CDR2 from the germline V gene are LGHNA and YNFKEQ. The CDR3 runs 12 residues. The CDR3 DNA follows: TGTGCCAGCAGCCGGCATAAAGACGAGCAGTACTTC. Amino acids: CASSRHKDEQYF.

The chain has TRBV5-1 and TRBJ1-2; D gene unclear. The CDR3 is 14 residues long. V was shortened by 4 bases and J by 6 bases, with 16 bases between the two germline ends. CDR1 is SGHRS, CDR2 YFSETQ, per germline. The CDR3 sequence is CASSIGRLADGYTF. The CDR3 DNA reads as TGCGCCAGCAGCATAGGACGGCTGGCCGATGGCTACACCTTC.

The chain employs TRBV6-5 and TRBJ1-2; 7 bases are a match to TRBD1. V shed 2 bases and J 7 bases; nucleotides not matched to a gene: 4. Germline-derived CDR1 and CDR2 are MNHEY and SVGAGI. This CDR3 contains 13 residues. The CDR3 DNA reads as TGTGCCAGCAGTTACGGGGGACAGCCTGGCTACACCTTC. Its protein product is CASSYGGQPGYTF.

The genes are TRBV4-2 and TRBJ1-5; the match to TRBD1 covers 7 bases. In germline, CDR1 is LGHNA, CDR2 YNFKEQ. The trim removed 0 bases at V and 4 bases at J, leaving 6 bases unmatched. The CDR3 extends over 16 amino acids. The CDR3 DNA follows: TGTGCCAGCAGCCAAGAGTTTGCAGGGGGAAATCAGCCCCAGCATTTT. Translated, it gives CASSQEFAGGNQPQHF.

The V and J genes are TRBV7-9 and TRBJ2-7, with 9 bases identical to TRBD1. The junction had 7 bases not matched to a gene; V was cut back by 5 bases and J by 5 bases. Germline V gene lookup returns CDR1 SEHNR and CDR2 FQNEAQ (reference sequence). The CDR3 spans 14 residues. The DNA of the CDR3 is TGTGCCAGCAGCCCCCGGGACAGGGTGAACGAGCAGTACTTC. Protein product: CASSPRDRVNEQYF. The complete variable domain, with remaining parts taken from reference TRBV7-9 and TRBJ2-7, reads DTGVSQNPRHKITKRGQNVTFRCDPISEHNRLYWYRQTLGQGPEFLTYFQNEAQLEKSRLLSDRFSAERPKGSFSTLEIQRTEQGDSAMYLCASSPRDRVNEQYFGPGTRLTVT.

The chain combines TRBV19 with TRBJ2-3; 9 bases line up with TRBD2. Trimming at V came to 3 bases and at J to 5 bases, leaving 6 bases not matched to a gene. In germline, CDR1 is LNHDA, CDR2 SQIVND (reference sequence). This CDR3 has 15 residues. The CDR3 nucleotides read TGTGCCAGTAGTATGGGGCGGGGGGGCCGAGATACGCAGTATTTT. It specifies CASSMGRGGRDTQYF. Variable domain in full (rest from reference TRBV19 and TRBJ2-3): DGGITQSPKYLFRKEGQNVTLSCEQNLNHDAMYWYRQDPGQGLRLIYYSQIVNDFQKGDIAEGYSVSREKKESFPLTVTSAQKNPTAFYLCASSMGRGGRDTQYFGPGTRLTVL.

The rearrangement links TRBV20-1 to TRBJ2-7; 7 bases are a match to TRBD1. Germline V gene data show CDR1 as DFQATT and CDR2 as SNEGSKA (reference sequence). The CDR3 is 15 amino acids. With 5 bases clipped from V and 3 bases from J, the junction kept 13 bases outside the gene matches. CDR3 in amino acids: CSARAPGTDLYEQYF. CDR3 nucleotides: TGCAGTGCTCGGGCCCCAGGGACAGACCTCTACGAGCAGTACTTC.

A single count supports this clonotype. The chain has TRBV4-2 and TRBJ2-7; 8 bases match TRBD2. Germline-derived CDR1 and CDR2 are LGHNA and YNFKEQ. J lost 0 bases, V lost 1 base, and 5 bases had no gene match. The CDR3 spans 16 residues. In DNA form, the CDR3 reads TGTGCCAGCAGCCAAGCGGGGGGGGAGGGCTCCTACGAGCAGTACTTC. It specifies CASSQAGGEGSYEQYF.

V gene TRBV30 combines with J gene TRBJ1-5; D is possibly TRBD1 (5 bases). Trimming took 2 bases from V and 5 from J, leaving 10 bases between them. The CDR3 totals 13 residues. The germline CDR1 and CDR2 sequences are GTSNPN and SVGIG (reference sequence). CDR3 sequence: CAWSIQGHQPQHF. The CDR3 DNA reads as TGTGCCTGGAGTATCCAGGGTCATCAGCCCCAGCATTTT.

The chain carries TRBV12-3 or TRBV12-4 and TRBJ2-5; D is unresolved. This CDR3 has 13 residues. The ends were cut back, 3 bases at V and 1 base at J, with 6 bases in the middle. The CDR3 is CASSFNPQETQYF. DNA of the CDR3: TGTGCCAGCAGTTTCAACCCCCAAGAGACCCAGTACTTC.

This chain links TRBV6-1 with TRBJ2-7; D remains unclear. This CDR3 has 14 amino acids. Trimming pared 6 bases from V and 2 bases from J, leaving 14 bases between. Germline assignment: CDR1 MNHNS and CDR2 SASEGT. Written as DNA, the CDR3 is TGTGCCAGCAGCCCCCAGTGGCCTACCTACGAGCAGTACTTC. This encodes CASSPQWPTYEQYF.

The J gene is TRBJ2-5, the V gene TRBV27; 7 nucleotides line up with TRBD2. Germline V CDR1 and CDR2: MNHEY, SMNVEV (reference sequence). The CDR3 sequence is 16 residues long. Trimming removed 2 bases from V and 1 base from J; junction bases left unmatched: 7. The CDR3 DNA sequence: TGTGCCAGCAGTTTAGGACGGGGGGTGCCCCAAGAGACCCAGTACTTC. Translating it yields CASSLGRGVPQETQYF.

CDR3 in amino acids: CASSRTRDEAFF. In DNA form, the CDR3 reads TGTGCCAGCAGCCGAACCAGGGATGAAGCTTTCTTT. V usage is TRBV12-3 or TRBV12-4 and J usage is TRBJ1-1, with D possibly matching TRBD1 (5 bases). V lost 6 bases and J lost 7, with 12 bases in between. This CDR3 spans 12 amino acids.

V is TRBV11-1 and J is TRBJ2-1; 8 bases map to TRBD2. V dropped 5 bases and J dropped 5; count of bases not matched to a gene: 5. Per the germline V gene, CDR1 is SGHAT and CDR2 is FQDESV (reference sequence). The CDR3 runs 14 residues. The CDR3: CASSNSGNHNEQFF. The CDR3 nucleotides read TGTGCCAGCAGCAATAGCGGGAATCACAATGAGCAGTTCTTC.

This rearrangement joins TRBV27 to TRBJ2-1; the D gene is possibly TRBD2 (6 bases). CDR3 length: 16 amino acids. The V end lost 5 bases, the J end lost 8 bases, and 22 bases lay between the germline ends. Germline V lookup: CDR1 MNHEY, CDR2 SMNVEV (reference sequence). The CDR3 protein is CASSPSDYPWGYEQFF. The DNA for the CDR3 is TGTGCCAGCAGTCCTTCGGACTACCCTTGGGGGTATGAGCAGTTCTTC.

The genes are TRBV6-1 and TRBJ2-7; D perhaps matches TRBD1 (6 bases). The V end was cut by 5 bases, the J end by 6 bases, with 11 bases between. The CDR3 runs to 12 residues. Per the germline V gene, CDR1 is MNHNS and CDR2 is SASEGT. Here the CDR3 DNA reads TGTGCCAGCAGTAACGACAGGTCCGAGCAGTACTTC. This translates into CASSNDRSEQYF.

The chain couples TRBV3-1 to TRBJ1-2; D unresolved. V lost 0 bases, J lost 8 bases, and 13 bases lay in between. From germline, CDR1 is LGHDT and CDR2 YNNKEL (reference sequence). The CDR3 loop spans 14 amino acids. The chain's CDR3 is CASSQDGNQRGYTF. The DNA for the CDR3 is TGTGCCAGCAGCCAAGATGGCAATCAAAGAGGCTACACCTTC.